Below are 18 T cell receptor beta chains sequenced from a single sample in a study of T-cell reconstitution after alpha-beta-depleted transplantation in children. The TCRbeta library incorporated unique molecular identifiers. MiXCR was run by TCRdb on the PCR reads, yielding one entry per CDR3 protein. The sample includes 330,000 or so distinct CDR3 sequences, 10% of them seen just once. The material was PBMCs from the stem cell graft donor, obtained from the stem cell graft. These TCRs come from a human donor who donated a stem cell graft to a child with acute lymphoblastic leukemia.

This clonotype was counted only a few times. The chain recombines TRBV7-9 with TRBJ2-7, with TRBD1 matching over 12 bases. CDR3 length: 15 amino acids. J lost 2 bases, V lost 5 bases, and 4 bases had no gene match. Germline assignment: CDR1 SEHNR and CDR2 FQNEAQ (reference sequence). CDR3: CASSDRDRGPYEQYF. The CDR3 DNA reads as TGTGCCAGCAGCGACCGGGACAGGGGGCCCTACGAGCAGTACTTC.

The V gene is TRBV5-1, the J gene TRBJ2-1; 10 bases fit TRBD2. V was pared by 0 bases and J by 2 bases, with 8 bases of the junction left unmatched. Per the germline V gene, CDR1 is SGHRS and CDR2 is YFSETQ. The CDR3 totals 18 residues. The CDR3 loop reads CASSLVASGSWTYNEQFF. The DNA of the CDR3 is TGCGCCAGCAGCTTGGTGGCTAGCGGGAGTTGGACCTACAATGAGCAGTTCTTC.

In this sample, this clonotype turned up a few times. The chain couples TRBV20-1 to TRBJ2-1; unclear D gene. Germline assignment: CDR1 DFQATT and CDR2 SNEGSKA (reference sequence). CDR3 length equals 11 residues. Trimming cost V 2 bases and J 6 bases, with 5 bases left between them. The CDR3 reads CSARFANEQFF. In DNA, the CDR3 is TGCAGTGCTAGATTTGCCAATGAGCAGTTCTTC.

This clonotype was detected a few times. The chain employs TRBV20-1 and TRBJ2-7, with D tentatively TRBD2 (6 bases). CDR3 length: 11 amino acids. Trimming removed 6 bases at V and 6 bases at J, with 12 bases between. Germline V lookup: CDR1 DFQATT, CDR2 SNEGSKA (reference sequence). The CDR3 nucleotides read TGCAGTGCCCCCTTGGGGGGCGAGCAGTACTTC. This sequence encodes CSAPLGGEQYF.

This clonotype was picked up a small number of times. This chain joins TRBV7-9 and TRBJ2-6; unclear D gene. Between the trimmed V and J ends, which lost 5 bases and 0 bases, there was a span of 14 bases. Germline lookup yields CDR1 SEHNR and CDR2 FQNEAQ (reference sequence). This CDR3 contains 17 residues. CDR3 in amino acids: CASSISDVYSGANVLTF. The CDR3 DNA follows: TGTGCCAGCAGCATCAGTGACGTCTACTCTGGGGCCAACGTCCTGACTTTC.

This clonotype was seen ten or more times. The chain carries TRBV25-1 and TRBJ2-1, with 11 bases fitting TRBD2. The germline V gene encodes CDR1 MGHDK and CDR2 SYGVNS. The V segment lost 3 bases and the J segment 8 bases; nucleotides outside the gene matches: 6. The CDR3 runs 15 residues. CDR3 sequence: CASSEPSGRKDEQFF. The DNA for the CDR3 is TGTGCCAGCAGTGAGCCTAGCGGGAGGAAGGATGAGCAGTTCTTC. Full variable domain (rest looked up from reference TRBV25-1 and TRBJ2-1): EADIYQTPRYLVIGTGKKITLECSQTMGHDKMYWYQQDPGMELHLIHYSYGVNSTEKGDLSSESTVSRIRTEHFPLTLESARPSHTSQYLCASSEPSGRKDEQFFGPGTRLTVL.

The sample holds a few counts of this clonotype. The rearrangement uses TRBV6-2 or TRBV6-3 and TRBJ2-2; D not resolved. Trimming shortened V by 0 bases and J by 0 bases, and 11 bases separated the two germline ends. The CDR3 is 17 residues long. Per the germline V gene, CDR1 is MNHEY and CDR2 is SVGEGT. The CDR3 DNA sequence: TGTGCCAGCAGTTACTCGGCCTTACGAACGAACACCGGGGAGCTGTTTTTT. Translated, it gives CASSYSALRTNTGELFF.

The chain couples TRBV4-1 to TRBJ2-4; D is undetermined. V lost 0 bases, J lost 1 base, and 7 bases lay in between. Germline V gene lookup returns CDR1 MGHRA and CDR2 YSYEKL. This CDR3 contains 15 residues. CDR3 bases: TGCGCCAGCAGCCAAGAGCCGGGCGCCAAAAACATTCAGTACTTC. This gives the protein CASSQEPGAKNIQYF.

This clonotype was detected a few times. CDR3 DNA sequence: TGCGCCAGCAGCCCTCAGGCGGCGGGTAATGAAAAACTGTTTTTT. Protein product: CASSPQAAGNEKLFF. The chain recombines TRBV5-1 with TRBJ1-4; no definite D call. The V gene's germline CDR1 is SGHRS and CDR2 YFSETQ. Trimming shortened V by 4 bases and J by 4 bases, and 14 bases separated the two germline ends. This CDR3 is 15 amino acids long.

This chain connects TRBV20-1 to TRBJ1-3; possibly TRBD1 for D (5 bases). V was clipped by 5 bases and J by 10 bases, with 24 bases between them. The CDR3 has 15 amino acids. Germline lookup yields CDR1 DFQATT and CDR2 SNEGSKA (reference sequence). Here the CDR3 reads CSASRQSAPGGTIYF. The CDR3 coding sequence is TGCAGTGCTTCGAGACAGAGTGCCCCGGGAGGGACCATATATTTT.

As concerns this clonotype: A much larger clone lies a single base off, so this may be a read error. The CDR3 reads CSASSGDRGSSYTF. The CDR3 nucleotides read TGCAGTGCTAGTAGCGGGGACAGGGGATCCAGCTACACCTTC. V usage is TRBV20-1 and J usage is TRBJ1-2; 10 nucleotides agree with TRBD1. Germline-derived CDR1 and CDR2 are DFQATT and SNEGSKA (reference sequence). The trim removed 3 bases at V and 9 bases at J, leaving 10 bases unmatched. The CDR3 has 14 amino acids.

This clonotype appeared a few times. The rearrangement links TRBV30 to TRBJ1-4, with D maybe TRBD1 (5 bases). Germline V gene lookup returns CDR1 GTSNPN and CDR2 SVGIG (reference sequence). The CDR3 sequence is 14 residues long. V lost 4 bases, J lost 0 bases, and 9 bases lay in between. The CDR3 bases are TGTGCCTGGACCGGGACCTCAACTAATGAAAAACTGTTTTTT. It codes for CAWTGTSTNEKLFF.

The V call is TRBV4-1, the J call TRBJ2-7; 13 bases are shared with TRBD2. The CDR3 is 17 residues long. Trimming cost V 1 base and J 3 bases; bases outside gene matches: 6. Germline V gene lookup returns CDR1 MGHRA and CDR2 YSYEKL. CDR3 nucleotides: TGCGCCAGCAGCCAAGCCACCGGGACTAGCGGGAACTACGAGCAGTACTTC. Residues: CASSQATGTSGNYEQYF.

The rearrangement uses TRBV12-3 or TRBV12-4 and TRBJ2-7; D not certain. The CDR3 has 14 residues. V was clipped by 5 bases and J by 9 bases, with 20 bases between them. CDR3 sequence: CASSPTAYPVGQYF. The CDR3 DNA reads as TGTGCCAGCAGTCCGACGGCCTACCCCGTGGGGCAGTACTTC.

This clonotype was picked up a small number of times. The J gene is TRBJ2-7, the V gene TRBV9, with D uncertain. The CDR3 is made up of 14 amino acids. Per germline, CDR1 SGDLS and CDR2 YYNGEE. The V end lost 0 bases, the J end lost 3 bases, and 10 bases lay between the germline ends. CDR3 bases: TGTGCCAGCAGCGTAGGAATCGGTTACTACGAGCAGTACTTC. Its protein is CASSVGIGYYEQYF.

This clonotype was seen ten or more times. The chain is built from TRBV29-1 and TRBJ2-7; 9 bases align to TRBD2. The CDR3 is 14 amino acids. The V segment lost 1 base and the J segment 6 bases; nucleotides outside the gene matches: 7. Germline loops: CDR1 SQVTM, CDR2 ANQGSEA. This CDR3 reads CSVEGSGSRPEQYF. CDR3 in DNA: TGCAGCGTTGAAGGTAGCGGGAGTCGCCCCGAGCAGTACTTC.

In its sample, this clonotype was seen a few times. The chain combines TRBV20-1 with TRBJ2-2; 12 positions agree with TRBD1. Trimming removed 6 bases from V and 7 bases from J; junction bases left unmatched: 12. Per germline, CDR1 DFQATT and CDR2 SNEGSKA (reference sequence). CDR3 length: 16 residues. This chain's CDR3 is CSATPGTGGAYGELFF. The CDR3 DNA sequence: TGCAGTGCAACTCCGGGGACAGGGGGCGCCTACGGGGAGCTGTTTTTT.

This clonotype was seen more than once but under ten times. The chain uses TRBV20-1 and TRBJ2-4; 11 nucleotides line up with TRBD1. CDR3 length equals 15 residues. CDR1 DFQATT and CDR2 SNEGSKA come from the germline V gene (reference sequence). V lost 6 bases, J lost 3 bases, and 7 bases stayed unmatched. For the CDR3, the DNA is TGCAGTGCCCCGGACAGGGGGCTTGTCAAAAACATTCAGTACTTC. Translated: CSAPDRGLVKNIQYF.